This T cell receptor (beta chain) came from a study of response to subunit inactivated influenza vaccine. Notes on this clonotype: Its antigen is not identified.

One entry per CDR3 protein results from TCRdb running MiXCR on the RT-PCR reads. In the table there are 490,000 or so distinct CDR3 sequences, 7.6% of which are singletons. Findings of the study overall: T cells newly recruited by each seasonal influenza vaccination are few, the authors suggested.

V was trimmed by 0 bases and J by 3 bases, leaving 14 bases between them. Germline V gene sequence: CDR1 GTSNPN, CDR2 SVGIG (reference sequence). CDR3 size: 15 residues. The rearrangement links TRBV30 to TRBJ1-1; D might be TRBD1 (5 bases). The input for sequencing was PBMCs from blood, taken roughly 24 months after vaccination. The clonotype comes from a man aged 45 to 70 who received an inactivated influenza vaccine. CDR3 DNA sequence: TGTGCCTGGAGTGTACTACGGGGGTGGGACACTGAAGCTTTCTTT. It specifies CAWSVLRGWDTEAFF.